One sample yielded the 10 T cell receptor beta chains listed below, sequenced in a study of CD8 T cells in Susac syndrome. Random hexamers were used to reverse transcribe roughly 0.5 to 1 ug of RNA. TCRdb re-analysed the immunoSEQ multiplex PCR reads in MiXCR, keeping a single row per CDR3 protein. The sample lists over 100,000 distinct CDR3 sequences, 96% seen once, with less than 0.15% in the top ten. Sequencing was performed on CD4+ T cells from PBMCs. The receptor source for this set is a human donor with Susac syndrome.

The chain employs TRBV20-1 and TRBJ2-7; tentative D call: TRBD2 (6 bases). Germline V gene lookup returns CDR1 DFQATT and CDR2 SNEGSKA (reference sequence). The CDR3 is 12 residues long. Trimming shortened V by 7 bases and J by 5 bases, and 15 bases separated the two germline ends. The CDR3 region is CSVRGWKDEQYF. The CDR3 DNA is TGCAGTGTTCGGGGGTGGAAGGACGAGCAGTACTTC.

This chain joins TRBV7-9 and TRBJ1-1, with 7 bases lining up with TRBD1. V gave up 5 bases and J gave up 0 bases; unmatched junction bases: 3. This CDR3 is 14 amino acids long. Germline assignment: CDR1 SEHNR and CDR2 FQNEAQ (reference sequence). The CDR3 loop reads CASSKGQMNTEAFF. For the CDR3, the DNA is TGTGCCAGCAGCAAGGGACAGATGAACACTGAAGCTTTCTTT. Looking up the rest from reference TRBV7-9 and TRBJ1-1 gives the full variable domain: DTGVSQNPRHKITKRGQNVTFRCDPISEHNRLYWYRQTLGQGPEFLTYFQNEAQLEKSRLLSDRFSAERPKGSFSTLEIQRTEQGDSAMYLCASSKGQMNTEAFFGQGTRLTVV.

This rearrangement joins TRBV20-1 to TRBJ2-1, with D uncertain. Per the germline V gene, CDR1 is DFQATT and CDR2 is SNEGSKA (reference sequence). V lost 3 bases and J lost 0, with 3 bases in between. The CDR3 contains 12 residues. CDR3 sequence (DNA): TGCAGTGCTAGGTACTCCTACAATGAGCAGTTCTTC. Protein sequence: CSARYSYNEQFF.

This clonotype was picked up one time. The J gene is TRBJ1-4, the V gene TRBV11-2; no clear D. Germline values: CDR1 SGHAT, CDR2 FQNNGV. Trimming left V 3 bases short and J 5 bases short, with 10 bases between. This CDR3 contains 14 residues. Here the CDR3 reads CASSFGSKNEKLFF. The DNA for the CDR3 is TGTGCCAGCAGCTTCGGTAGCAAGAATGAAAAACTGTTTTTT.

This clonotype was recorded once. The CDR3, as DNA: TGTGCCAGCGCCCCGGGACAGGCGATCACAGATACGCAGTATTTT. It yields the protein CASAPGQAITDTQYF. This chain links TRBV19 with TRBJ2-3, with 8 bases identical to TRBD1. The CDR3 consists of 15 residues. With 9 bases clipped from V and 2 bases from J, the junction kept 10 bases outside the gene matches. The germline V gene has CDR1 LNHDA and CDR2 SQIVND (reference sequence).

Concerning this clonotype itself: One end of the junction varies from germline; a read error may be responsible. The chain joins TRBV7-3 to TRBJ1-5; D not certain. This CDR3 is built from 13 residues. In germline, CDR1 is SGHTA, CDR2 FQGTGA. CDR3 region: CDSSLTRSGPQHF. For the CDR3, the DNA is TGTGACAGCAGCTTAACCCGGTCAGGGCCCCAGCATTTT.

CDR3 loop: CSARPSALNTEAFF. The CDR3 DNA is TGCAGTGCTAGACCCAGCGCCCTGAACACTGAAGCTTTCTTT. The chain carries TRBV20-1 and TRBJ1-1; D uncertain. Germline V CDR1 and CDR2: DFQATT, SNEGSKA (reference sequence). Trimming removed 2 bases from V and 0 bases from J, with 10 bases in between. This CDR3 region has 14 residues.

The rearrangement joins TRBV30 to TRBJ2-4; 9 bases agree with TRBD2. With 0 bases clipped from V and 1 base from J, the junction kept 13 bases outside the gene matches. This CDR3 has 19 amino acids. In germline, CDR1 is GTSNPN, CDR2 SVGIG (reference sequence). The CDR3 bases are TGTGCCTGGAGTGTACAGGTTAGCGGGAGAGGATCGGCCAAAAACATTCAGTACTTC. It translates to CAWSVQVSGRGSAKNIQYF.

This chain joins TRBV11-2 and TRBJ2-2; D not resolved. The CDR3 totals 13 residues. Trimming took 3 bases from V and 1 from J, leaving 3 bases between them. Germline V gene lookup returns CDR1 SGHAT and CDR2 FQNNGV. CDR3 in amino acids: CASSFMNTGELFF. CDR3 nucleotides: TGTGCCAGCAGCTTCATGAACACCGGGGAGCTGTTTTTT.

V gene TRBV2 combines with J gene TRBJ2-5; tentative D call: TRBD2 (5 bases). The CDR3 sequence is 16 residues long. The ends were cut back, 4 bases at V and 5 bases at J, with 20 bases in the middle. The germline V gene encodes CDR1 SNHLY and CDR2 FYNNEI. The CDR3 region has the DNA TGTGCCAGCAGTGCGGCAGTAGCCCGCGGGTCGGAGACCCAGTACTTC. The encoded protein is CASSAAVARGSETQYF.